What follows are 10 T cell receptor beta chains derived from one specimen sequenced in a study of cytomegalovirus exposure and HLA in healthy donors (dated by TCRdb to 2017 to 2019). To prepare the library, the immunoSEQ multiplex PCR assay was applied. A mixture of 60 forward primers for TCR Vbeta segments and 13 reverse primers for TCR Jbeta segments was used in the multiplex PCR. TCRdb carries this immuneACCESS record with in-frame sequences only. Its versions omit some clonotypes, under half of them owing to an unresolved V gene in the studies checked, with the rest unexplained. The sample table contains roughly 200,000 clones; only one count was recorded for less than 80% of them. The top ten clones comprise under 4.5% of the sample. The sequencing input was PBMCs. Receptor source: a woman aged 25 to 39 in good health and CMV-seropositive.

This chain connects TRBV2 to TRBJ2-5; D gene uncertain. Germline V CDR1 and CDR2: SNHLY, FYNNEI. V dropped 0 bases and J dropped 7 bases, with 15 bases sitting between them. The CDR3 spans 15 residues. CDR3 sequence: CASSEAGASLGTQYF. The DNA for the CDR3 is TGTGCCAGCAGTGAAGCAGGCGCTAGTTTAGGGACCCAGTACTTC.

The chain links TRBV7-2 to TRBJ2-5; D gene unclear. The V and J ends lost 5 bases and 1 base respectively, with 5 bases between them. This CDR3 is 12 amino acids long. CDR1 SGHTA and CDR2 FQGNSA come from the germline V gene. As DNA, the CDR3 is TGTGCCAGCAGCCTAATCCAAGAGACCCAGTACTTC. Protein product: CASSLIQETQYF.

The V call is TRBV29-1, the J call TRBJ1-2; TRBD1 agrees at 7 bases. V shed 4 bases and J 0 bases; nucleotides not matched to a gene: 8. Germline CDR1 SQVTM, CDR2 ANQGSEA. CDR3 length: 15 amino acids. CDR3 coding DNA: TGCAGCGTTGTACCCCAGACAGGGACTAACTATGGCTACACCTTC. It encodes CSVVPQTGTNYGYTF.

The rearrangement links TRBV30 to TRBJ2-7; 8 nucleotides line up with TRBD2. Losses at the gene ends were 8 bases for V and 6 bases for J; bases not matched to a gene: 12. This CDR3 is 13 amino acids long. CDR1 is GTSNPN and CDR2 is SVGIG in the germline V gene (reference sequence). The CDR3: CATQGAGGVEQYF. CDR3 DNA sequence: TGTGCCACCCAAGGGGCGGGAGGCGTCGAGCAGTACTTC.

This chain's CDR3 is CASSPGGLATNPSYNEQFF. DNA for the CDR3: TGTGCCAGCAGCCCTGGAGGCCTAGCGACTAATCCCTCCTACAATGAGCAGTTCTTC. The J gene is TRBJ2-1, the V gene TRBV11-2; D is possibly TRBD2 (6 bases). CDR3 length: 19 amino acids. CDR1 and CDR2 (germline): SGHAT, FQNNGV. V was pared by 5 bases and J by 0 bases, with 23 bases between.

In this sample, this clone turned up a few times. This chain uses TRBV10-3 with TRBJ2-3, with 8 bases that match TRBD1. Looked up from germline, CDR1 is ENHRY and CDR2 is SYGVKD. This CDR3 is built from 16 residues. V was pared by 6 bases and J by 1 base, with 9 bases of the junction left unmatched. This CDR3 is CAIRGMDREGTDTQYF. The CDR3, as DNA: TGTGCCATCAGGGGGATGGACAGGGAAGGCACAGATACGCAGTATTTT.

CDR3 in DNA: TGTGCCAGCCCCAATCAATACTCCGGGACAGGGGATTATGGCTACACCTTC. As protein: CASPNQYSGTGDYGYTF. The chain combines TRBV27 with TRBJ1-2; the match to TRBD1 covers 10 bases. CDR1 is MNHEY and CDR2 is SMNVEV in the germline V gene (reference sequence). Trimming cost V 8 bases and J 5 bases; bases outside gene matches: 17. The CDR3 contains 17 residues.

The rearrangement joins TRBV29-1 to TRBJ1-6; D uncertain. Per germline, CDR1 SQVTM and CDR2 ANQGSEA. Trimming took off 5 bases at V and 5 bases at J, with 10 bases between the two ends. The CDR3 runs to 13 residues. The CDR3 DNA sequence: TGCAGCGTTCGCAGAACCGATAATTCACCCCTCCACTTT. It yields the protein CSVRRTDNSPLHF.

This sequence joins TRBV10-1 and TRBJ1-1; 7 positions agree with TRBD1. This CDR3 contains 15 residues. V dropped 6 bases and J dropped 1; count of bases not matched to a gene: 8. Germline loops: CDR1 WNHNN, CDR2 SYGVQD (reference sequence). In DNA form, the CDR3 reads TGCGCCAGCAGCGGAGACAGGGTATCGAACACTGAAGCTTTCTTT. It codes for CASSGDRVSNTEAFF.

The rearrangement uses TRBV30 and TRBJ1-5, with D possibly TRBD1 on 6 matching bases. Germline lookup yields CDR1 GTSNPN and CDR2 SVGIG (reference sequence). The length of the CDR3 is 14 residues. V was shortened by 1 base and J by 3 bases, with 10 bases between the two germline ends. CDR3 amino acids: CAWSETGFNQPQHF. In DNA, the CDR3 is TGTGCCTGGAGTGAGACAGGCTTCAATCAGCCCCAGCATTTT.